A selection of T cell receptor beta chains follows, all from one sample in a study of radiation and T cells in renal cell carcinoma. Using immunoSEQ multiplex PCR, the repertoire was profiled, and TCRdb retains in-frame clones only, with some absent. The data hold some 43,000 clones, with 65% to 85% observed a single time. The sequencing used blood, collected from a patient whose treatment included radiotherapy and nephrectomy. Every receptor here comes from a woman in her seventies with renal cell carcinoma. The CDR3 runs from the conserved cysteine through the conserved F or W. D genes are given only for firm matches. Some rows mark clone size as missing; the rest say once, few, many or name a class of expanded clone.

cdr3_aa	cdr3_nt	d_call	v_call	clone_size	j_call
CASSLVPGDNEQFF	TGTGCCAGCAGCTTAGTACCTGGGGACAATGAGCAGTTCTTC	.	TRBV7-9	.	TRBJ2-1
CASTAAGTQQFF	TGCGCCAGCACTGCGGCCGGGACCCAGCAGTTCTTC	.	TRBV5-1	.	TRBJ2-1
CASSLGGHYEQYF	TGTGCCAGCAGCTTAGGAGGACACTACGAGCAGTACTTC	.	TRBV13	.	TRBJ2-7
CASSLNAGSYEQYF	TGCGCCAGCAGCTTGAACGCAGGTTCCTACGAGCAGTACTTC	.	TRBV5-1	.	TRBJ2-7
CASSTRTGNTEAFF	TGTGCCAGCTCAACACGGACAGGGAACACTGAAGCTTTCTTT	TRBD1	TRBV18	.	TRBJ1-1
CASSLALAGVDTQYF	TGTGCCAGCAGCTTAGCCCTAGCGGGGGTAGATACGCAGTATTTT	TRBD2	TRBV7-9	.	TRBJ2-3
CASSLLAATYEQYF	TGCGCCAGCAGCTTGTTGGCCGCCACCTACGAGCAGTACTTC	.	TRBV5-1	.	TRBJ2-7
CSALTGLANYGYTF	TGCAGCGCCCTGACAGGGCTAGCTAACTATGGCTACACCTTC	TRBD1	TRBV29-1	.	TRBJ1-2
CASGLSLGVLPYEQYF	TGTGCTAGTGGTTTGTCACTCGGGGTTCTACCCTACGAGCAGTACTTC	.	TRBV12-5	once	TRBJ2-7
CASSPDDSRLTEAFF	TGTGCCAGCTCACCCGACGACAGTAGATTAACTGAAGCTTTCTTT	.	TRBV18	.	TRBJ1-1
CASRGVRGNNEQFF	TGTGCCAGCCGAGGGGTACGGGGTAACAATGAGCAGTTCTTC	.	TRBV6-4	few	TRBJ2-1
CASSRTSGGYNEQFF	TGCGCCAGCAGCCGAACTAGCGGGGGATACAATGAGCAGTTCTTC	TRBD2	TRBV5-1	.	TRBJ2-1
CASSLEGDYGYTF	TGTGCCAGCAGCTTGGAGGGGGACTATGGCTACACCTTC	.	TRBV7-9	few	TRBJ1-2
CASSPPGQGYEQYF	TGTGCCAGCTCACCACCGGGACAGGGTTACGAGCAGTACTTC	TRBD1	TRBV18	.	TRBJ2-7
CASSEPTGNNEQFF	TGTGCCAGCAGTGAACCGACAGGGAACAATGAGCAGTTCTTC	TRBD1	TRBV2	.	TRBJ2-1
CASSNREGYGYTF	TGTGCCAGTAGTAACAGGGAGGGCTATGGCTACACCTTC	.	TRBV19	.	TRBJ1-2
CASSYGTGSLYGYTF	TGTGCCAGCAGTTACGGGACAGGTTCCCTTTATGGCTACACCTTC	TRBD1	TRBV6-5	.	TRBJ1-2
CASSRGRDTQYF	TGTGCCAGCAGCAGGGGTCGGGATACGCAGTATTTT	.	TRBV27	.	TRBJ2-3
CASSLGTSGGLSTDTQYF	TGTGCCAGCTCACTCGGGACTAGCGGGGGGCTTAGCACAGATACGCAGTATTTT	TRBD2	TRBV18	.	TRBJ2-3
CASSSKGGTDTQYF	TGTGCCAGTAGTAGTAAGGGGGGCACAGATACGCAGTATTTT	.	TRBV19	.	TRBJ2-3
CASSDGPGTSILRATYNEQFF	TGTGCCAGCAGCGACGGGCCCGGGACTAGCATTCTAAGGGCCACCTACAATGAGCAGTTCTTC	TRBD2	TRBV9	.	TRBJ2-1
CASSGDSNEQFF	TGTGCCAGCAGCGGGGACAGCAATGAGCAGTTCTTC	TRBD1	TRBV9	.	TRBJ2-1
CASSLGATEAFF	TGTGCCAGCAGCTTGGGGGCCACTGAAGCTTTCTTT	.	TRBV5-4	.	TRBJ1-1
CASSLLLQAGPYGYTF	TGTGCCAGCAGCTTACTCCTACAGGCTGGCCCCTATGGCTACACCTTC	.	TRBV7-2	.	TRBJ1-2
CASSPGPNPPDTQYF	TGTGCCAGCAGCCCGGGACCCAACCCGCCAGATACGCAGTATTTT	.	TRBV5-6	.	TRBJ2-3
CAARDRRNTIYF	TGTGCCGCCCGGGACAGACGAAACACCATATATTTT	TRBD1	TRBV19	.	TRBJ1-3
CASSLRTSGLLGYTF	TGTGCCAGTAGTCTGAGGACCTCAGGGCTATTGGGCTACACCTTC	.	TRBV19	once	TRBJ1-2
CASSYWQNTDTQYF	TGTGCCAGCAGTTACTGGCAGAACACAGATACGCAGTATTTT	.	TRBV6-5	.	TRBJ2-3
CAIGLAGGPKDTQYF	TGTGCCATCGGACTAGCGGGAGGGCCGAAAGATACGCAGTATTTT	TRBD2	TRBV15	.	TRBJ2-3
CASSPTGEYGYTF	TGCGCCAGCAGCCCAACAGGGGAATATGGCTACACCTTC	TRBD1	TRBV5-1	.	TRBJ1-2
CSVEGGMNTEAFF	TGCAGCGTTGAAGGGGGAATGAACACTGAAGCTTTCTTT	.	TRBV29-1	few	TRBJ1-1
CAWKSGMDTGELFF	TGTGCCTGGAAAAGCGGGATGGACACCGGGGAGCTGTTTTTT	TRBD2	TRBV30	.	TRBJ2-2
CASSPPSGFEAFF	TGTGCCAGCTCACCACCATCAGGGTTTGAAGCTTTCTTT	.	TRBV18	.	TRBJ1-1
CASMSSTSNQPQHF	TGTGCCAGTATGTCTTCGACTAGCAATCAGCCCCAGCATTTT	.	TRBV19	once	TRBJ1-5
CASSPGSEAQETQYF	TGTGCCAGCAGTCCCGGGTCCGAAGCACAAGAGACCCAGTACTTC	.	TRBV27	.	TRBJ2-5